These 9 T cell receptor beta chains were sequenced from one sample in a study of blood T cell repertoires in COVID-19. Method: immunoSEQ multiplex PCR; TCRdb's copy keeps in-frame clones and lacks some. This repertoire shows 250,000 to 300,000 clones, around nine tenths found once; its top ten account for approximately 5.1%. Source material: peripheral blood. These receptors were obtained from a woman aged 55-70 years with COVID-19, enrolled during active disease.

The chain employs TRBV6-1 and TRBJ2-4, with 9 bases matching TRBD2. The V gene end was trimmed by 1 base and the J gene end by 4 bases; junction bases not matched to a gene: 5. Germline CDR1 reads MNHNS; CDR2 reads SASEGT. This CDR3 region has 16 residues. The CDR3 region is CASSEGAGGHKNIQYF. The CDR3 bases are TGTGCCAGCAGTGAAGGAGCGGGAGGACATAAAAACATTCAGTACTTC.

This chain uses TRBV4-1 with TRBJ2-6, with D possibly matching TRBD1 (6 bases). CDR3 length: 18 amino acids. CDR1 and CDR2 from the germline V gene are MGHRA and YSYEKL. Trimming removed 4 bases at V and 0 bases at J, with 16 bases between. The CDR3 loop reads CASSLDSLSGSGANVLTF. DNA of the CDR3: TGCGCCAGCAGCCTGGACAGTCTATCCGGCTCTGGGGCCAACGTCCTGACTTTC.

The genes are TRBV7-3 and TRBJ2-3; maybe TRBD1 (6 bases). Trimming left V 5 bases short and J 5 bases short, with 17 bases between. Germline V gene data show CDR1 as SGHTA and CDR2 as FQGTGA. The CDR3 contains 15 residues. The CDR3 DNA is TGTGCCAGCAGCCCAACAGGGTTCGCGGAAGATACGCAGTATTTT. Its protein product is CASSPTGFAEDTQYF.

This clone showed up just a few times. The chain is built from TRBV7-2 and TRBJ2-5; D is possibly TRBD2 (6 bases). The V end was cut by 5 bases, the J end by 5 bases, with 21 bases between. Germline assignment: CDR1 SGHTA and CDR2 FQGNSA. This CDR3 spans 16 amino acids. The CDR3: CASSPLGGFPGETQYF. In DNA form, the CDR3 reads TGTGCCAGCAGCCCCCTCGGAGGGTTCCCCGGCGAGACCCAGTACTTC.

The V gene is TRBV7-3, the J gene TRBJ2-1; D might be TRBD2 (5 bases). Between the trimmed V and J ends, which lost 5 bases and 4 bases, there was a span of 18 bases. CDR3 length: 16 residues. The germline V gene has CDR1 SGHTA and CDR2 FQGTGA. The CDR3 protein is CASSPNGVPQYNEQFF. In nucleotides, the CDR3 is TGTGCCAGCAGCCCTAACGGGGTCCCTCAGTACAATGAGCAGTTCTTC.

A few counts support this clone. The chain couples TRBV6-2 or TRBV6-3 to TRBJ2-1; D may be TRBD2 (5 bases). The CDR3 is 14 residues long. Germline V gene sequence: CDR1 MNHEY, CDR2 SVGEGT. V was shortened by 5 bases and J by 0 bases, with 8 bases between the two germline ends. CDR3 protein: CASSISASYNEQFF. Written as DNA, the CDR3 is TGTGCCAGCAGTATTAGCGCCTCCTACAATGAGCAGTTCTTC.

The rearrangement uses TRBV7-6 and TRBJ2-5; TRBD1 matches at 9 bases. This CDR3 is 16 amino acids long. V dropped 4 bases and J dropped 4; count of bases not matched to a gene: 10. Germline CDR1 SGHVS, CDR2 FNYEAQ. The CDR3 bases are TGTGCCAGCAGCTCTTCCGGGACAGGGATATCAGAGACCCAGTACTTC. Residues: CASSSSGTGISETQYF.

V and J are TRBV13 and TRBJ2-1; a weak D match, TRBD2 (6 bases). This CDR3 is 15 amino acids long. Germline V gene sequence: CDR1 PRHDT, CDR2 FYEKMQ (reference sequence). The V and J ends lost 4 bases and 1 base respectively, with 11 bases between them. DNA for the CDR3: TGTGCCAGCAGCTCCCGGGAGCTTTCCTACAATGAGCAGTTCTTC. This gives the protein CASSSRELSYNEQFF.

The J gene is TRBJ2-3, the V gene TRBV7-8; D is perhaps TRBD2 (7 bases). Trimming cost V 3 bases and J 2 bases, with 12 bases left between them. This CDR3 has 15 amino acids. Germline lookup yields CDR1 SGHVS and CDR2 FQNEAQ. The CDR3 nucleotides are TGTGCCAGCAGCTTTGGAGCGGGACACACAGATACGCAGTATTTT. Residues: CASSFGAGHTDTQYF.